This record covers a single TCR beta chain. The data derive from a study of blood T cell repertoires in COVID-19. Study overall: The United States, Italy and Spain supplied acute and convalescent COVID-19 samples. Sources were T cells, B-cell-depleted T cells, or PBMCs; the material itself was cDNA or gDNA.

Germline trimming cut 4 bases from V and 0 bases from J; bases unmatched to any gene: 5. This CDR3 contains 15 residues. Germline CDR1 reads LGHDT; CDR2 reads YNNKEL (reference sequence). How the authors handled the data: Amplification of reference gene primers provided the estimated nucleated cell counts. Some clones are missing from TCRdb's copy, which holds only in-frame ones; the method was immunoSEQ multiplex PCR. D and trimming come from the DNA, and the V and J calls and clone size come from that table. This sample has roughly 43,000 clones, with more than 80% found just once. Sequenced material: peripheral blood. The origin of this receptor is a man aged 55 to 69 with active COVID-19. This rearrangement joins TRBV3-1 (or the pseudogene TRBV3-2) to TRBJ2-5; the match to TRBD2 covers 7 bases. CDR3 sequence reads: CASSPLATYQETQYF. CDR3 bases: TGTGCCAGCAGCCCACTAGCGACTTACCAAGAGACCCAGTACTTC.